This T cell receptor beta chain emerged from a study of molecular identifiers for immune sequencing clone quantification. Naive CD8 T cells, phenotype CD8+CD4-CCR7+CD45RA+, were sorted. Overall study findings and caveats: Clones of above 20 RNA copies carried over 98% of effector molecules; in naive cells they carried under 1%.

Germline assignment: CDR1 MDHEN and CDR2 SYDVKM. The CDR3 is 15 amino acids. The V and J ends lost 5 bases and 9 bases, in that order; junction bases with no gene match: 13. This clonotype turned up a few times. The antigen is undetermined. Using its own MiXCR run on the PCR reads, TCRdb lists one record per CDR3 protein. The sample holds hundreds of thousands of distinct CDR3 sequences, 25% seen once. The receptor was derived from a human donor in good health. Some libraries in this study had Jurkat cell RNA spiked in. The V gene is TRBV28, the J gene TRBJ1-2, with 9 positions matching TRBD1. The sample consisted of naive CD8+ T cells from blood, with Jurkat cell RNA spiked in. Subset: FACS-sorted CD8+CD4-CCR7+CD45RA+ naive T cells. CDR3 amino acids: CASSTWDRVPGSYTF. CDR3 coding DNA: TGTGCCAGCAGTACCTGGGACAGGGTTCCAGGTAGCTACACCTTC.